Detailed here is one T cell receptor (beta chain). The data belong to a study of CD8 T cells in Susac syndrome. RNA, at about 0.45 to 1 ug, was reverse transcribed with random hexamers. TCRdb redid the calling of the immunoSEQ multiplex PCR reads with MiXCR, one entry per CDR3 protein. In the table there are hundreds of thousands of distinct CDR3 sequences, over 75% of which are singletons. From germline, CDR1 is LNHNV and CDR2 YYDKDF (reference sequence). With 0 bases clipped from V and 4 bases from J, the junction kept 8 bases outside the gene matches. The CDR3 consists of 17 residues. The sample consisted of CD8+ T cells from PBMCs. The receptor was derived from a human donor with multiple sclerosis. The genes are TRBV15 and TRBJ2-2, with 7 nucleotides matching TRBD1. CDR3 nucleotide sequence: TGTGCCACCAGCAGAGATCTAGGGGGCGCGAGCACCGGGGAGCTGTTTTTT. Translated: CATSRDLGGASTGELFF.